These 32 T cell receptor beta chains share one sample of origin, sequenced in a study of CD8 T cells in ankylosing spondylitis. TCRdb re-called the 5' RACE reads with MiXCR, one entry per CDR3 protein. The sample consists of about 390,000 distinct CDR3 sequences, more than 20% of them appearing once. These receptors' targets are unknown. Study-level findings and limits: Blood of patients with ankylosing spondylitis appeared to be characterized by a TCR beta motif of roughly eight highly homologous variants.

The specimen was blood, either unsorted or a sorted T cell fraction (not recorded which). Receptor source: a male donor with ankylosing spondylitis.

This rearrangement joins TRBV12-3 or TRBV12-4 to TRBJ2-1, with 7 bases that match TRBD1. J was trimmed by 0 bases and V by 4 bases; bases with no gene match: 6. The CDR3 has 16 amino acids. CDR3: CASSSTGESSYNEQFF. CDR3 in DNA: TGTGCCAGCAGTTCCACAGGGGAAAGCTCCTACAATGAGCAGTTCTTC.

This clonotype was seen a handful of times. V is TRBV5-1 and J is TRBJ2-1; 14 nucleotides line up with TRBD2. Germline V gene lookup returns CDR1 SGHRS and CDR2 YFSETQ. The V and J ends lost 3 bases and 6 bases, in that order; junction bases with no gene match: 5. The CDR3 is made up of 16 amino acids. The CDR3 DNA follows: TGCGCCAGCAGCTGGACCGGGACTAGCGGGGGCAATGAGCAGTTCTTC. It yields the protein CASSWTGTSGGNEQFF.

The rearrangement uses TRBV29-1 and TRBJ1-1; D unresolved. The V end lost 4 bases, the J end lost 7 bases, and 16 bases lay between the germline ends. This CDR3 has 13 amino acids. CDR1 SQVTM and CDR2 ANQGSEA come from the germline V gene. The CDR3 nucleotides read TGCAGCGTTGGGTCACGGGTGGACGGTGAAGCTTTCTTT. Its protein product is CSVGSRVDGEAFF.

This clonotype was seen more than once but under ten times. The gene calls are TRBV5-5 and TRBJ2-1; D perhaps matches TRBD1 (6 bases). The CDR3 is made up of 14 amino acids. V was pared by 0 bases and J by 3 bases, with 7 bases between. Germline assignment: CDR1 SGHKS and CDR2 YYEKEE (reference sequence). The CDR3 loop is CASSLVDSYNEQFF. CDR3 in DNA: TGTGCCAGCAGCTTGGTGGACAGCTACAATGAGCAGTTCTTC.

The rearrangement links TRBV6-2 or TRBV6-3 to TRBJ1-5; TRBD1 matches 9 bases. The CDR3 loop spans 16 amino acids. The V segment lost 0 bases and the J segment 2 bases; nucleotides outside the gene matches: 2. Germline-derived CDR1 and CDR2 are MNHEY and SVGEGT. CDR3 loop: CASSYSTGGRNQPQHF. CDR3 nucleotides: TGTGCCAGCAGTTACTCCACAGGGGGCCGCAATCAGCCCCAGCATTTT.

This clonotype was counted between two and nine times. The V call is TRBV3-1, the J call TRBJ2-5; D might be TRBD2 (6 bases). This CDR3 comprises 14 residues. The V end lost 2 bases, the J end lost 5 bases, and 12 bases lay between the germline ends. Germline CDR1 LGHDT, CDR2 YNNKEL (reference sequence). The CDR3 loop reads CASSQPGSQETQYF. The CDR3 coding sequence is TGTGCCAGCAGCCAACCCGGGAGTCAGGAGACCCAGTACTTC.

The rearrangement uses TRBV5-1 and TRBJ2-1; 9 nucleotides match TRBD2. The CDR3 totals 15 residues. J gave up 9 bases and V 0 bases, and 7 bases lay outside the gene matches. CDR1 is SGHRS and CDR2 is YFSETQ in the germline V gene. The CDR3 reads CASSLVGGRATEQFF. The CDR3 region has the DNA TGCGCCAGCAGCTTGGTTGGCGGGAGGGCCACTGAGCAGTTCTTC.

The sample holds a few counts of this clonotype. This chain connects TRBV3-1 to TRBJ2-1; perhaps TRBD1 as D (9 bases). Trimming took off 4 bases at V and 2 bases at J, with 24 bases between the two ends. Germline CDR1 is LGHDT and CDR2 is YNNKEL (reference sequence). The CDR3 runs 19 residues. The CDR3 nucleotides are TGTGCCAGCAGCCGGGACAGGGTACCAGCGGGAGTCCCCTACAATGAGCAGTTCTTC. The encoded protein is CASSRDRVPAGVPYNEQFF.

The chain has TRBV11-1 and TRBJ2-7; 7 bases align to TRBD1. V lost 1 base and J lost 2; bases outside the gene matches: 17. The CDR3 contains 19 residues. Germline V gives CDR1 SGHAT, CDR2 FQDESV (reference sequence). The CDR3 region has the DNA TGTGCCAGCAGCTTAGTGACAGGGAAGAATAAACAAAAAACCTACGAGCAGTACTTC. It encodes CASSLVTGKNKQKTYEQYF.

This clonotype has more than one count but fewer than ten. The rearrangement links TRBV10-3 to TRBJ1-5; 10 nucleotides match TRBD1. CDR3 length equals 13 residues. Germline values: CDR1 ENHRY, CDR2 SYGVKD. J was trimmed by 7 bases and V by 11 bases; bases with no gene match: 8. For the CDR3, the DNA is TGTGCCTCCTGGACAGGGGGGGGACAGCCCCAGCATTTT. Translated, it gives CASWTGGGQPQHF.

V is TRBV12-3 or TRBV12-4 and J is TRBJ1-5; D gene unclear. The CDR3 has 17 residues. V was pared by 0 bases and J by 0 bases, with 12 bases between. The CDR3 nucleotides are TGTGCCAGCAGTTTAGCTGTGACGGCTTATAGCAATCAGCCCCAGCATTTT. Its translation: CASSLAVTAYSNQPQHF.

The DNA of the CDR3 is TGTGCCAGCAGTCCTTCAGGGGGCGTCACTACTAGGGAGCAGTACTTC. Its translation: CASSPSGGVTTREQYF. V usage is TRBV27 and J usage is TRBJ2-7; TRBD1 agrees at 8 bases. The CDR3 runs to 16 residues. The V gene end was trimmed by 5 bases and the J gene end by 7 bases; junction bases not matched to a gene: 16. Germline CDR1 reads MNHEY; CDR2 reads SMNVEV (reference sequence).

V usage is TRBV20-1 and J usage is TRBJ2-5, with D possibly called TRBD1 or TRBD2 (6 bases each). Germline lookup yields CDR1 DFQATT and CDR2 SNEGSKA (reference sequence). The CDR3 length is 15 residues. This chain's CDR3 is CSAKGGGGPWETQYF. The DNA for the CDR3 is TGCAGCGCGAAGGGTGGAGGGGGGCCATGGGAGACCCAGTACTTC.

This chain uses TRBV9 with TRBJ2-5; 9 nucleotides match TRBD2. The CDR3 spans 16 residues. Germline lookup yields CDR1 SGDLS and CDR2 YYNGEE. V dropped 1 base and J dropped 4; count of bases not matched to a gene: 8. This CDR3 reads CASSVTPGLAAETQYF. As DNA, the CDR3 is TGTGCCAGCAGCGTAACACCGGGACTAGCAGCAGAGACCCAGTACTTC.

The chain employs TRBV6-2 or TRBV6-3 and TRBJ1-1; the D gene is possibly TRBD1 (5 bases). The V and J ends lost 2 bases and 7 bases respectively, with 17 bases between them. The CDR3 sequence is 15 residues long. The germline CDR1 and CDR2 sequences are MNHEY and SVGEGT. The CDR3 spells CASSYRRVLGDEAFF. The CDR3 DNA reads TGTGCCAGCAGTTACCGTAGGGTCCTAGGGGATGAAGCTTTCTTT.

V gene TRBV7-8 combines with J gene TRBJ2-7; 7 nucleotides align to TRBD1. Germline trimming cut 5 bases from V and 1 base from J; bases unmatched to any gene: 11. CDR3 length: 16 amino acids. CDR1 is SGHVS and CDR2 is FQNEAQ in the germline V gene. CDR3 DNA: TGTGCCAGCAGCGAAGACGGGACAGTGACTTCCTACGAGCAGTACTTC. Translation gives CASSEDGTVTSYEQYF.

The chain has TRBV5-1 and TRBJ2-5, with a tentative D call TRBD2 (6 bases). CDR3 length equals 14 residues. Germline lookup yields CDR1 SGHRS and CDR2 YFSETQ. With 4 bases removed from V and 5 bases from J, the gap between germline ends came to 15 bases. The CDR3 loop is CASSRGLSIETQYF. For the CDR3, the DNA is TGCGCCAGCAGCCGAGGACTATCCATCGAGACCCAGTACTTC. Variable domain in full (rest from reference TRBV5-1 and TRBJ2-5): KAGVTQTPRYLIKTRGQQVTLSCSPISGHRSVSWYQQTPGQGLQFLFEYFSETQRNKGNFPGRFSGRQFSNSRSEMNVSTLELGDSALYLCASSRGLSIETQYFGPGTRLLVL.

CDR3 nucleotide sequence: TGCAGCGTTGAAGAGAACAGGTTAAGCTCCTACAATGAGCAGTTCTTC. As protein: CSVEENRLSSYNEQFF. The chain couples TRBV29-1 to TRBJ2-1; TRBD1 is a possible D gene (5 bases). The CDR3 runs to 16 residues. Germline CDR1 SQVTM, CDR2 ANQGSEA. V was trimmed by 0 bases and J by 0 bases, leaving 12 bases between them.

This clonotype was counted many times. The chain links TRBV29-1 to TRBJ2-2; D not resolved. Deletions cut 1 base from V and 3 bases from J, with 3 bases between. CDR1 and CDR2 from the germline V gene are SQVTM and ANQGSEA. CDR3 length: 12 residues. CDR3: CSVEGYTGELFF. For the CDR3, the DNA is TGCAGCGTTGAAGGGTACACCGGGGAGCTGTTTTTT.

The chain employs TRBV5-1 and TRBJ2-5; the match to TRBD2 covers 7 bases. V was clipped by 4 bases and J by 5 bases; unmatched bases: 5. The CDR3 length is 13 residues. CDR1 is SGHRS, CDR2 YFSETQ, per germline. The CDR3 DNA sequence: TGCGCCAGCAGCCGGGACTATATGGAGACCCAGTACTTC. It encodes CASSRDYMETQYF.

This chain uses TRBV6-1 with TRBJ2-3, with TRBD1 matching over 7 bases. This CDR3 comprises 15 residues. Germline V gives CDR1 MNHNS, CDR2 SASEGT. V lost 5 bases and J lost 2; bases outside the gene matches: 7. The DNA of the CDR3 is TGTGCCAGCAGTACCCTGACAGGGTACACAGATACGCAGTATTTT. This codes for CASSTLTGYTDTQYF.

This chain joins TRBV27 and TRBJ2-7; D not certain. The CDR3 has 15 amino acids. Trimming pared 5 bases from V and 3 bases from J, leaving 17 bases between. Germline V gene data show CDR1 as MNHEY and CDR2 as SMNVEV (reference sequence). Here the CDR3 DNA reads TGTGCCAGCAGTCTATACCCCCCCGCGGTCTACGAGCAGTACTTC. The encoded protein is CASSLYPPAVYEQYF.

This chain links TRBV24-1 with TRBJ2-1, with D possibly being TRBD2 (5 bases). Germline CDR1 reads KGHDR; CDR2 reads SFDVKD. The V end was cut by 1 base, the J end by 9 bases, with 15 bases between. The length of the CDR3 is 15 residues. CDR3 protein: CATSDFGSGNTEQFF. For the CDR3, the DNA is TGTGCCACCAGTGATTTTGGGAGTGGGAACACTGAGCAGTTCTTC.

This clonotype appeared a few times. The chain recombines TRBV5-6 with TRBJ1-1; no clear D. The germline gives CDR1 SGHDT, CDR2 YYEEEE. The CDR3 has 15 amino acids. Trimming cost V 2 bases and J 6 bases, with 17 bases left between them. Written as DNA, the CDR3 is TGTGCCAGCAGCTTATTCGGGAATTTAGTCCCTGAAGCTTTCTTT. Its translation is CASSLFGNLVPEAFF.

This clonotype was counted between two and nine times. This chain links TRBV10-3 with TRBJ2-7; D call uncertain. Deletions cut 7 bases from V and 5 bases from J, with 9 bases between. The CDR3 loop spans 11 amino acids. Germline V gene data show CDR1 as ENHRY and CDR2 as SYGVKD. For the CDR3, the DNA is TGTGCCATCAAAGACAAGGACGAGCAGTACTTC. Its translation is CAIKDKDEQYF.

The V and J genes are TRBV20-1 and TRBJ2-1, with D perhaps matching TRBD1 (5 bases). Germline CDR1 and CDR2: DFQATT and SNEGSKA (reference sequence). The germline V and J ends were trimmed by 6 bases and 6 bases, with 21 bases remaining between them. There are 15 residues in the CDR3. The CDR3 region is CSATLPTDASNEQFF. For the CDR3, the DNA is TGCAGTGCGACCTTACCGACAGACGCTAGCAATGAGCAGTTCTTC.

The V call is TRBV28, the J call TRBJ2-1, with TRBD1 matching over 8 bases. The germline gives CDR1 MDHEN, CDR2 SYDVKM. Trimming removed 8 bases from V and 10 bases from J; junction bases left unmatched: 16. This CDR3 is 15 amino acids long. The CDR3 coding sequence is TGTGCCAGCTGGAACCGGGGCAGGGGGCGTGGAGAGCAGTTCTTC. Its translation: CASWNRGRGRGEQFF.

This clonotype has more than one count but fewer than ten. The chain has TRBV6-5 and TRBJ2-2; TRBD2 matches 11 bases. Germline-derived CDR1 and CDR2 are MNHEY and SVGAGI. The CDR3 extends over 16 amino acids. Trimming removed 2 bases from V and 4 bases from J; junction bases left unmatched: 3. The CDR3 DNA sequence: TGTGCCAGCAGTTACACGGGACTAGCGGTCACCGGGGAGCTGTTTTTT. Translated, it gives CASSYTGLAVTGELFF.

This clonotype showed up just a few times. J is TRBJ1-1 and V is TRBV6-5; maybe TRBD1 (6 bases). This CDR3 has 15 amino acids. V lost 1 base and J lost 1, with 10 bases in between. The germline gives CDR1 MNHEY, CDR2 SVGAGI. The CDR3 bases are TGTGCCAGCAGTTACTTCGGGGGCCAGAACACTGAAGCTTTCTTT. It is translated as CASSYFGGQNTEAFF.

The rearrangement joins TRBV24-1 to TRBJ2-5, with D possibly being TRBD1 or TRBD2 (6 bases each). There are 16 residues in the CDR3. CDR1 is KGHDR, CDR2 SFDVKD, per germline. V lost 2 bases and J 5 bases, leaving 17 bases between the germline ends. CDR3 region: CATSDYGRGGGETQYF. CDR3 in DNA: TGTGCCACCAGTGATTATGGCAGGGGAGGTGGGGAGACCCAGTACTTC.

This clonotype was seen repeatedly, ten times or more. The gene calls are TRBV7-9 and TRBJ2-2, with 14 nucleotides matching TRBD2. The CDR3 extends over 17 amino acids. Trimming cost V 5 bases and J 5 bases; bases outside gene matches: 7. The germline CDR1 and CDR2 sequences are SEHNR and FQNEAQ (reference sequence). CDR3 coding DNA: TGTGCCAGCAGCGCATCGGGACTAGCGGGAGTTACCGGGGAGCTGTTTTTT. Its protein product is CASSASGLAGVTGELFF.

The CDR3 DNA reads TGTGCCAGCAGCGCAGCAACGACTTCCCCGGGGGAGACCCAGTACTTC. Its protein product is CASSAATTSPGETQYF. The chain uses TRBV9 and TRBJ2-5; a weak D match, TRBD2 (5 bases). V shed 3 bases and J shed 5 bases, with 20 bases lying between them. CDR1 is SGDLS and CDR2 is YYNGEE in the germline V gene. This CDR3 region has 16 residues.